This T cell receptor (beta chain) was captured by sequencing in a study of shared clonotypes between healthy human individuals. Whole-study results and caveats: Exclusively blood specimens were collected; tissue repertoires likely differ.

TCRdb keeps only in-frame clones here, not all; method: immunoSEQ multiplex PCR. Here the sample spans around 200,000 clones, approximately 61% being singletons. CDR3 length: 13 residues. The V and J ends lost 5 bases and 3 bases respectively, with 12 bases between them. Germline assignment: CDR1 SGHRS and CDR2 YFSETQ. A remark on this clone: What it recognizes is unknown.

Specimen: memory CD4+ T cells sorted from blood. Subset reported: CD45RA-negative fraction. The J gene is TRBJ2-7, the V gene TRBV5-1; D possibly corresponds to TRBD2 (5 bases). The source is a man aged 25 to 40 in good health. CDR3 in amino acids: CASSWRIIYEQYF. The CDR3 DNA follows: TGCGCCAGCAGTTGGAGGATCATCTACGAGCAGTACTTC.